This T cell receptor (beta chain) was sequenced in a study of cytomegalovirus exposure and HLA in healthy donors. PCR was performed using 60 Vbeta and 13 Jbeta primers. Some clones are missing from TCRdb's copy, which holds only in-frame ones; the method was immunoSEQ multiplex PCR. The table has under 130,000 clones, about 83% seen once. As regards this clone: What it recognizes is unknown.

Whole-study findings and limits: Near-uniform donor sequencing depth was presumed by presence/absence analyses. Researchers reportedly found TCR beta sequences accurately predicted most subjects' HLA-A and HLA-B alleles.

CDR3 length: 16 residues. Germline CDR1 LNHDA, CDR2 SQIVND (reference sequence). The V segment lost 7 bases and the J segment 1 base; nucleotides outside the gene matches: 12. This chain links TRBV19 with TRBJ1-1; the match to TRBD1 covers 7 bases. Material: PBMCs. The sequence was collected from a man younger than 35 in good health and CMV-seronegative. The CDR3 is CASIGRQGTGNTEAFF. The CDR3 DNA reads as TGTGCCAGTATTGGAAGACAGGGTACGGGGAACACTGAAGCTTTCTTT.